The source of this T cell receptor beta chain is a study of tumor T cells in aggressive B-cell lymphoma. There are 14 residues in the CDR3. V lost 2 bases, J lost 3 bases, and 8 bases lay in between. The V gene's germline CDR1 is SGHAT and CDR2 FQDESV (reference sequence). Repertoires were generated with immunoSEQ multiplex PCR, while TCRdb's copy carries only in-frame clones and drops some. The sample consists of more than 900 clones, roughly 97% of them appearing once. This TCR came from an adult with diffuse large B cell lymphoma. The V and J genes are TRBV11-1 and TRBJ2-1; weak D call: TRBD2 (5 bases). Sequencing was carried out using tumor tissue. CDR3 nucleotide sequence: TGTGCCAGCAGCTTACTGGAGGTCTACAATGAGCAGTTCTTC. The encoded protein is CASSLLEVYNEQFF.